The 15 T cell receptor beta chains listed next were all sequenced from one sample in a study of molecular identifiers for immune sequencing clone quantification. A single record per CDR3 protein comes from TCRdb applying MiXCR to the PCR reads. The table has some 320,000 distinct CDR3 sequences, roughly 24% seen once. The sample consisted of naive CD8+ T cells from blood, with Jurkat cell RNA spiked in. Subset specified: FACS-sorted CD8+CD4-CCR7+CD45RA+ naive T cells. The receptors were gathered from a human donor in good health. Some libraries in this study had Jurkat cell RNA spiked in.

In regard to this clonotype: This may come from a read error, since a much larger clone is one base off. Without the conserved terminal phenylalanine or tryptophan, this CDR3 likely stems from a read error. V and J are TRBV28 and TRBJ2-6, with TRBD1 as a possible D gene (6 bases). Between the trimmed V and J ends, which lost 5 bases and 0 bases, there was a span of 17 bases. Germline CDR1 MDHEN, CDR2 SYDVKM. This CDR3 contains 18 residues. The CDR3 region has the DNA TGTGCCAGCAGTCCGACAGGCCCACGTATCTCTGGGGCCAACGTCCTGACTCTC. Its translation: CASSPTGPRISGANVLTL.

On this clonotype itself: The final CDR3 position lacks the conserved phenylalanine or tryptophan, pointing to a likely read error. The DNA of the CDR3 is TGTGCCAGCAGCCCGAGGAAAGGGGTGAGAACCTACGAGCAGTACATC. Its protein is CASSPRKGVRTYEQYI. V usage is TRBV7-9 and J usage is TRBJ2-7, with D maybe TRBD1 (5 bases). Germline V CDR1 and CDR2: SEHNR, FQNEAQ (reference sequence). Trimming took 5 bases from V and 2 from J, leaving 19 bases between them. This CDR3 comprises 16 residues.

This clonotype was seen repeatedly, ten times or more. CDR3 protein: CSVDLAGGPDTQYF. CDR3 bases: TGCAGCGTCGATCTGGCGGGGGGGCCAGATACGCAGTATTTT. This sequence joins TRBV29-1 and TRBJ2-3; 9 positions agree with TRBD2. The J segment lost 4 bases and the V segment lost 6 bases, leaving 8 bases of the junction unmatched. CDR1 SQVTM and CDR2 ANQGSEA come from the germline V gene. CDR3 length: 14 residues.

In this sample, this clonotype turned up many times. The rearrangement uses TRBV29-1 and TRBJ2-5; D may be TRBD1 (5 bases). CDR1 is SQVTM, CDR2 ANQGSEA, per germline. The CDR3 runs to 16 residues. V was cut by 2 bases and J by 1 base, with 17 bases left in between. CDR3 DNA sequence: TGCAGCGTTGAAAAATGGCAGGGCGGATTCCAAGAGACCCAGTACTTC. The encoded protein is CSVEKWQGGFQETQYF.

The sample holds many counts of this clonotype. The V gene is TRBV4-3, the J gene TRBJ2-5, with D maybe TRBD1 (6 bases). This CDR3 has 16 amino acids. Germline loops: CDR1 LGHNA, CDR2 YSLEER. Between the trimmed V and J ends, which lost 1 base and 5 bases, there was a span of 17 bases. As DNA, the CDR3 is TGCGCCAGCAGCCAAGCAGTGTCAGGGGCGTTCGAGACCCAGTACTTC. It is translated as CASSQAVSGAFETQYF.

This clonotype was observed a handful of times. The chain has TRBV24-1 and TRBJ2-3; D unclear. Trimming cost V 5 bases and J 6 bases, with 11 bases left between them. This CDR3 comprises 13 residues. Germline V gene sequence: CDR1 KGHDR, CDR2 SFDVKD. The CDR3 nucleotides are TGTGCCACCAGTGCCGGTATCCTGGATACGCAGTATTTT. It specifies CATSAGILDTQYF.

This chain joins TRBV28 and TRBJ2-3; D is possibly TRBD2 (5 bases). Germline-derived CDR1 and CDR2 are MDHEN and SYDVKM. Trimming took 8 bases from V and 2 from J, leaving 11 bases between them. The CDR3 is made up of 13 amino acids. The CDR3 is CASWNGLTDTQYF. Written as DNA, the CDR3 is TGTGCCAGCTGGAATGGACTCACAGATACGCAGTATTTT.

A few counts support this clonotype. J is TRBJ2-3 and V is TRBV4-1; TRBD2 agrees at 8 bases. Trimming at V came to 0 bases and at J to 5 bases, leaving 4 bases not matched to a gene. Looked up from germline, CDR1 is MGHRA and CDR2 is YSYEKL. The CDR3 is made up of 15 amino acids. The CDR3 region is CASSQEPGGLDTQYF. DNA of the CDR3: TGCGCCAGCAGCCAAGAACCGGGGGGGCTAGATACGCAGTATTTT.

On this clonotype itself: A much larger clone differs by one base, so this may be a read error. The final CDR3 position lacks the conserved phenylalanine or tryptophan, pointing to a likely read error. The V call is TRBV5-1, the J call TRBJ1-1; 8 bases align to TRBD1. Trimming cost V 5 bases and J 4 bases; bases outside gene matches: 7. Germline loops: CDR1 SGHRS, CDR2 YFSETQ. The CDR3 is 14 residues long. The CDR3 sequence: CASREGQGLTEAFL. In nucleotides, the CDR3 is TGCGCCAGCAGGGAAGGACAGGGACTCACTGAAGCTTTCCTT.

This chain uses TRBV25-1 with TRBJ2-1; D gene uncertain. Germline V CDR1 and CDR2: MGHDK, SYGVNS. V shed 1 base and J shed 0 bases, with 10 bases lying between them. There are 16 residues in the CDR3. CDR3 DNA sequence: TGTGCCAGCAGTGAATCCAGGTTGGACTCCTACAATGAGCAGTTCTTC. Translating it yields CASSESRLDSYNEQFF.

This clonotype was observed many times. V gene TRBV7-8 combines with J gene TRBJ2-3; unclear D gene. Germline CDR1 is SGHVS and CDR2 is FQNEAQ. The CDR3 runs to 12 residues. Trimming stripped 1 base from V and 4 bases from J, with 3 bases between. For the CDR3, the DNA is TGTGCCAGCAGCTTAGTACCAGATACGCAGTATTTT. Its translation: CASSLVPDTQYF.

Regarding this clonotype: A much bigger clone sits one base away, suggesting this may be a read error. The conserved closing phenylalanine or tryptophan is absent in this CDR3, likely reflecting a read error. This rearrangement joins TRBV14 to TRBJ2-7, with D possibly being TRBD1 (6 bases). In germline, CDR1 is SGHDN, CDR2 FVKESK. The CDR3 is 12 residues long. The V and J ends lost 2 bases and 4 bases respectively, with 6 bases between them. The CDR3 DNA reads as TGTGCCAGCAGCCAAACAGGGTACGAGCAGTACTAC. Amino acid sequence: CASSQTGYEQYY.

This clonotype was counted ten times or more. This rearrangement joins TRBV15 to TRBJ2-2; the D gene is possibly TRBD2 (5 bases). V dropped 0 bases and J dropped 7 bases, with 9 bases sitting between them. This CDR3 contains 14 residues. Germline values: CDR1 LNHNV, CDR2 YYDKDF (reference sequence). The chain's CDR3 is CATSRDRGNGELFF. Here the CDR3 DNA reads TGTGCCACCAGCAGAGATAGAGGGAACGGGGAGCTGTTTTTT. Drawing the rest from reference TRBV15 and TRBJ2-2, the complete variable domain is DAMVIQNPRYQVTQFGKPVTLSCSQTLNHNVMYWYQQKSSQAPKLLFHYYDKDFNNEADTPDNFQSRRPNTSFCFLDIRSPGLGDTAMYLCATSRDRGNGELFFGEGSRLTVL.

This chain links TRBV27 with TRBJ1-6; the D gene is possibly TRBD1 (5 bases). Germline lookup yields CDR1 MNHEY and CDR2 SMNVEV (reference sequence). This CDR3 comprises 15 residues. V lost 0 bases and J lost 9, with 12 bases in between. CDR3 sequence reads: CASSLSGETGSPLHF. For the CDR3, the DNA is TGTGCCAGCAGTTTATCGGGCGAAACAGGTTCACCCCTCCACTTT.

This clonotype has a handful of counts. The V and J genes are TRBV7-9 and TRBJ1-4, with D perhaps TRBD1 (6 bases). The germline V and J ends were trimmed by 5 bases and 6 bases, with 19 bases remaining between them. Germline V gene data show CDR1 as SEHNR and CDR2 as FQNEAQ (reference sequence). CDR3 length: 16 amino acids. This CDR3 reads CASSPPAGAPDEKLFF. CDR3 coding DNA: TGTGCCAGCAGCCCTCCGGCAGGGGCGCCGGATGAAAAACTGTTTTTT.